A selection of T cell receptor beta chains follows, all from one sample in a study. MiXCR, applied by TCRdb to the 5' RACE reads, yields one record per CDR3 protein. The table records about 42,000 distinct CDR3 sequences, about 20% of them present only once. The sequencing sample was made of Tregs sorted from blood. The source of these receptors is a female donor with breast cancer. Each CDR3 is given with its conserved first and last residue. D genes are given only for firm matches. The size field is filled for only some rows; it gives once, few, many or a size class.

clone size | J gene | D gene | V gene | CDR3 DNA | CDR3 protein
many | TRBJ2-7 | NA | TRBV7-9 | TGTGCCAGCAGCCTCGGACGCGAGCAGTACTTC | CASSLGREQYF
many | TRBJ2-3 | TRBD2 | TRBV20-1 | TGCAGTGCTCCTCCCCCGGGGGGGTTCACAGATACGCAGTATTTT | CSAPPPGGFTDTQYF
many | TRBJ2-1 | NA | TRBV9 | TGTGCCAGCAGCGCCGGGAGTCTCCCCGTTGGTGAGCAGTTCTTC | CASSAGSLPVGEQFF
many | TRBJ1-5 | TRBD1 | TRBV7-9 | TGTGCCAGCAGTCGAACCCCCGGGACAGGGTGGTATCAGCCCCAGCATTTT | CASSRTPGTGWYQPQHF
few | TRBJ2-5 | TRBD1 | TRBV28 | TGTGCCAGCAGTTCAACAGGGGAAGGGTCGGAAGAGACCCAGTACTTC | CASSSTGEGSEETQYF
few | TRBJ1-4 | TRBD1 | TRBV7-9 | TGTGCCAGCAGCTCCCCGACCGACAGGGGAGGCGAAAAACTGTTTTTT | CASSSPTDRGGEKLFF
few | TRBJ1-4 | TRBD1 | TRBV5-4 | TGTACCAGCAGCTTGGGACAGAATAATGAAAAACTGTTTTTT | CTSSLGQNNEKLFF
NA | TRBJ2-3 | NA | TRBV7-3 | TGTGCCAGCAGCTTAAACAGGGCAGATACGCAGTATTTT | CASSLNRADTQYF
NA | TRBJ2-7 | NA | TRBV12-5 | TGTGCTAGTAGCTCAGACAGATTTGGCGAGCAGTACTTC | CASSSDRFGEQYF
NA | TRBJ1-2 | NA | TRBV9 | TGTGCCAGCAGCGCGACCCGGGTGAACTATGGCTACACCTTC | CASSATRVNYGYTF
many | TRBJ2-1 | NA | TRBV9 | TGTGCCAGCAGCGTAGCTGAGGTGGGCTCCTACAATGAGCAGTTCTTC | CASSVAEVGSYNEQFF
few | TRBJ2-1 | NA | TRBV12-3/TRBV12-4 | TGTGCCAGCAGCACATCAGACGGTTACAATGAGCAGTTCTTC | CASSTSDGYNEQFF
NA | TRBJ2-4 | NA | TRBV6-1 | TGTGCCAGCAGTGCTCAGGGGCTGACCAAAACCATTCAGTACTTC | CASSAQGLTKTIQYF
many | TRBJ2-1 | NA | TRBV7-2 | TGTGCCAGCAGCTTAAGTCTAGCCTACAATGAGCAGTTCTTC | CASSLSLAYNEQFF
NA | TRBJ2-7 | TRBD1 | TRBV28 | TGTGCCAGCAGTTCGAGGACAGGGTGGAACGAGCAGTACTTC | CASSSRTGWNEQYF
NA | TRBJ2-7 | NA | TRBV27 | TGTGCCAGCACGTCCTTGGGGTCGGGGTTTGTCTACGAGCAGTACTTC | CASTSLGSGFVYEQYF
few | TRBJ2-7 | NA | TRBV7-9 | TGTACCAGCAGCCCTAGAGGAGGGAAGGGTGAGCAGTACTTC | CTSSPRGGKGEQYF
NA | TRBJ2-1 | NA | TRBV20-1 | TGCAGTGCTAGGGATTCCCGGGACTTAGGGACCAATGAGCAGTTCTTC | CSARDSRDLGTNEQFF
many | TRBJ1-2 | NA | TRBV5-6 | TGTGCCAGCAGCTTGATTAGTCGCTACACCTTC | CASSLISRYTF
NA | TRBJ2-7 | NA | TRBV7-3 | TGTGCCAGCAGCCCCCGGGGAGGAGGAGCCCTCCACAAGCAGTACTTC | CASSPRGGGALHKQYF
NA | TRBJ1-1 | NA | TRBV29-1 | TGCAGCGTTGAAGGGCAGATGAACACTGAAGCTTTCTTT | CSVEGQMNTEAFF
NA | TRBJ2-7 | NA | TRBV15 | TGTGCCACCAGCAAAAGGGGGGGCGGGGAGCAGTACTTC | CATSKRGGGEQYF
few | TRBJ2-1 | TRBD2 | TRBV12-3/TRBV12-4 | TGTGCCAGCAGTTTCGCCGGGACTAGTTACAATGAGCAGTTCTTC | CASSFAGTSYNEQFF
NA | TRBJ1-2 | TRBD1 | TRBV7-2 | TGTGCCAGCAGCTCTGACAGGGGACCCTATGGCTACACCTTC | CASSSDRGPYGYTF
NA | TRBJ2-2 | NA | TRBV4-1 | TGCGCCAGCGCCCTAGGAGTAGGTGCCGGGGAGCTGTTTTTT | CASALGVGAGELFF
NA | TRBJ1-5 | NA | TRBV28 | TGTGCCAGCAGTTTACGATTGATGAGGATGGATCAGCCCCAGCATTTT | CASSLRLMRMDQPQHF
once | TRBJ2-2 | NA | TRBV4-1 | TGCGCCAGCAGCCACCAATCAGGGGGGGTGGGGGAGCTGTTTTTT | CASSHQSGGVGELFF
medium-sized | TRBJ1-2 | NA | TRBV6-5 | TGTGCCAGCAGTTACTCGAATCGGGGGTCAGGTGGCTACACCTTC | CASSYSNRGSGGYTF
NA | TRBJ2-3 | NA | TRBV3-1 | TGTGCCAGCAGCCAATGGCTGCGCACAGATACGCAGTATTTT | CASSQWLRTDTQYF
NA | TRBJ2-2 | TRBD1 | TRBV7-3 | TGTGCCGGCAGCCCCGGACAGGGAAACACCGGGGAGCTGTTTTTT | CAGSPGQGNTGELFF
many | TRBJ1-3 | NA | TRBV6-5 | TGTGCCAGCAGTTCAGGGAGCTCTGGAAACACCATATATTTT | CASSSGSSGNTIYF
few | TRBJ2-5 | NA | TRBV6-1 | TGTGCCAGCAGACCCCCGGAATTTGGGCAAGAGACCCAGTACTTC | CASRPPEFGQETQYF
few | TRBJ1-1 | NA | TRBV27 | TGTGCCAGCAGTTTAGGGGGGTGGAACACTGAAGCTTTCTTT | CASSLGGWNTEAFF
NA | TRBJ1-3 | NA | TRBV7-9 | TGTGCCAGCAGCTTATTAATTCGGGGGCACTCTGGAAACACCATATATTTT | CASSLLIRGHSGNTIYF
NA | TRBJ2-1 | TRBD2 | TRBV10-2 | TGCGCCAGCAGTGCCGGGACTAGCGTAACCTACAATGAGCAGTTCTTC | CASSAGTSVTYNEQFF
many | TRBJ2-1 | NA | TRBV27 | TGTGCCAGCAGTCCCCGGGAGGGGGCGAGGTACAATGAGCAGTTCTTC | CASSPREGARYNEQFF
few | TRBJ2-1 | TRBD2 | TRBV5-1 | TGCGCCAGCAGCCGTGGGGGACTAGCGAGCCATGAGCAGTTCTTC | CASSRGGLASHEQFF
many | TRBJ2-2 | NA | TRBV6-1 | TGTGCCAGCAGTGAAATCGACCCCCGGCACACCGGGGAGCTGTTTTTT | CASSEIDPRHTGELFF
many | TRBJ2-7 | TRBD1 | TRBV20-1 | TGCAGTGCTAGAAGTGGACAGGGTGGCGAGCAGTACTTC | CSARSGQGGEQYF
few | TRBJ2-2 | NA | TRBV7-2 | TGTGCCAGCAGCCCACACGCGGGGTCCGGGGAGCTGTTTTTT | CASSPHAGSGELFF
few | TRBJ2-7 | TRBD1 | TRBV10-3 | TGTGCCATCAGGACCGGCTCAGGGACAGGGGGCCCCGGGACTAGCGTCTACGAGCAGTACTTC | CAIRTGSGTGGPGTSVYEQYF
few | TRBJ2-5 | TRBD2 | TRBV7-3 | TGTGCCAGCAGCTTAGGGGGGGTAGAGACCCAGTACTTC | CASSLGGVETQYF
many | TRBJ2-4 | NA | TRBV28 | TGTGCCAGCAGCCCAGGGTTGCGGGACATTCAGTACTTC | CASSPGLRDIQYF
NA | TRBJ2-7 | NA | TRBV9 | TGTGCCAGCAGCTCTGACCCGGGAAGCTCCTACGAGCAGTACTTC | CASSSDPGSSYEQYF
NA | TRBJ2-2 | NA | TRBV12-3/TRBV12-4 | TGTGCCAGCAGCCGACCTTCAGGGGACATCGCGAACACCGGGGAGCTGTTTTTT | CASSRPSGDIANTGELFF
NA | TRBJ2-5 | NA | TRBV15 | TGTGCCACCAGCAGTTCCCGGGTCAGGGGCCAAGAGACCCAGTACTTC | CATSSSRVRGQETQYF
many | TRBJ1-5 | NA | TRBV4-1 | TGCGCCAGCAGCCAAGATATACAGGGACTCAATCAGCCCCAGCATTTT | CASSQDIQGLNQPQHF
many | TRBJ2-7 | NA | TRBV5-1 | TGCGCCAGCAGCTTTCTAGCGATGACCTACGAGCAGTACTTC | CASSFLAMTYEQYF
many | TRBJ1-1 | NA | TRBV29-1 | TGCAGCGTTGGGCGGGGGGACACTGAAGCTTTCTTT | CSVGRGDTEAFF
many | TRBJ1-2 | NA | TRBV24-1 | TGTGCCACCAGTGATCGCTATCGGGGCTATGGCTACACCTTC | CATSDRYRGYGYTF
NA | TRBJ2-7 | TRBD2 | TRBV20-1 | TGCAGTGCTCCGGGACTAGCGGGGGGCCCCCTCGAGCAGTACTTC | CSAPGLAGGPLEQYF
few | TRBJ2-5 | NA | TRBV20-1 | TGCAGTGCTGGCCGACCGAGGATGGACAGAAGGCTACAAGAGACCCAGTACTTC | CSAGRPRMDRRLQETQYF
NA | TRBJ2-2 | NA | TRBV24-1 | TGTGCCACCAGGGGGTACACCGGGGAGCTGTTTTTT | CATRGYTGELFF
medium-sized | TRBJ2-7 | NA | TRBV4-2 | TGTGCCAGCAGCCAAGAAGGGGTGAGCGAGCAGTACTTC | CASSQEGVSEQYF
many | TRBJ2-1 | NA | TRBV27 | TGTGCCAGCAGTACCTTGACAGTAAATGAGCAGTTCTTC | CASSTLTVNEQFF